Given below is one T cell receptor beta chain in context. What it binds is unknown. The sample belongs to a study of blood T cells in healthy people across ages. Study-wide results and limits: Strong correlation was found linking TCR beta diversity to naive T cell percentage.

It was with a sample-barcoded 5' primer and a J-beta primer mix that a second PCR of about 7 to 12 cycles was run. TCRdb re-called the 5' RACE reads with MiXCR, one entry per CDR3 protein. The table lists approximately 2,000,000 distinct CDR3 sequences, roughly 43% of them singletons. The CDR3 loop spans 15 amino acids. From germline, CDR1 is DFQATT and CDR2 SNEGSKA (reference sequence). V lost 1 base and J lost 7, with 14 bases in between. Sample: blood. This sequence originates from a human donor in good health. The J gene is TRBJ1-6, the V gene TRBV20-1; D is ambiguous. CDR3 protein: CSARASRWENSPLHF. CDR3 DNA sequence: TGCAGTGCTAGAGCATCAAGGTGGGAGAATTCACCCCTCCACTTT.